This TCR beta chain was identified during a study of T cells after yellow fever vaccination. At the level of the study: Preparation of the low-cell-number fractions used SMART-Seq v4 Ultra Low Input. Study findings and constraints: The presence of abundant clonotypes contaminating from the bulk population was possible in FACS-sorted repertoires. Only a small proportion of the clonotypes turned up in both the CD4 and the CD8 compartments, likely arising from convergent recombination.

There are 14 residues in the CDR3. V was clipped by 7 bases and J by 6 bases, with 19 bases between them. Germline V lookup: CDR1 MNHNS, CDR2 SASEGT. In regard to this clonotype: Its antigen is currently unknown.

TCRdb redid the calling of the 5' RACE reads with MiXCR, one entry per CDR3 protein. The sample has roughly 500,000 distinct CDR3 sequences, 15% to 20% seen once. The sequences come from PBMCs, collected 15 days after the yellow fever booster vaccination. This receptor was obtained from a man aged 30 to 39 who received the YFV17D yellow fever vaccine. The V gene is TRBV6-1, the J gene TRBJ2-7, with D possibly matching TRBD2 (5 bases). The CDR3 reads CASTLGLGGGEQYF. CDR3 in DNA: TGTGCCAGCACCTTAGGGCTAGGAGGCGGCGAGCAGTACTTC.